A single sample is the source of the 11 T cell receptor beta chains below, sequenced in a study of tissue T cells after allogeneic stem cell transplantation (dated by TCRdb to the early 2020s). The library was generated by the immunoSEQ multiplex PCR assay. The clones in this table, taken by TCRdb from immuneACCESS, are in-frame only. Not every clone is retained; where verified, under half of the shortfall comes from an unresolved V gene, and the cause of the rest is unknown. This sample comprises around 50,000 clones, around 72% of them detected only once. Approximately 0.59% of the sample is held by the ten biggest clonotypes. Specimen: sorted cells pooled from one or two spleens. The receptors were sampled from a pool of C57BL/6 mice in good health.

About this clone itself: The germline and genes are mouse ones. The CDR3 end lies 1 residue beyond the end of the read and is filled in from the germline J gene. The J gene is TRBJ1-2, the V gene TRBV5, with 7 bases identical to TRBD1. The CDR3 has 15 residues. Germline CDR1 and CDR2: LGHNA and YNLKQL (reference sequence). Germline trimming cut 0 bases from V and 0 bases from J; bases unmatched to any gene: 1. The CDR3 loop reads CASSQDGTANSDYTF. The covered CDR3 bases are TGTGCCAGCAGCCAAGATGGGACAGCAAACTCCGACTACACC.

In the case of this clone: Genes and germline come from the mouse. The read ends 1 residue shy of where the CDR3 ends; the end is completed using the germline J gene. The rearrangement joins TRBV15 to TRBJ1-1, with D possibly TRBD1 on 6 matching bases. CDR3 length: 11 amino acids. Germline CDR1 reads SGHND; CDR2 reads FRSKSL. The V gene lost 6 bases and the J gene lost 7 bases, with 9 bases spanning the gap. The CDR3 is CASSRDIEVFF. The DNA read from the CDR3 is TGTGCCAGCAGCCGGGACATAGAAGTCTTC.

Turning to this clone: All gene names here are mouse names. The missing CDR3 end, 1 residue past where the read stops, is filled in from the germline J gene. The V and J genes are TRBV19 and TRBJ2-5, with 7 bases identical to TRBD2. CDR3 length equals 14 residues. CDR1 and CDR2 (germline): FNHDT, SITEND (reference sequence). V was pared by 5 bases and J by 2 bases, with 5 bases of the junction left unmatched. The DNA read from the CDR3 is TGTGCCAGCAGCCTACTGGGGCTCCAAGACACCCAGTAC. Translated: CASSLLGLQDTQY. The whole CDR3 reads CASSLLGLQDTQYF.

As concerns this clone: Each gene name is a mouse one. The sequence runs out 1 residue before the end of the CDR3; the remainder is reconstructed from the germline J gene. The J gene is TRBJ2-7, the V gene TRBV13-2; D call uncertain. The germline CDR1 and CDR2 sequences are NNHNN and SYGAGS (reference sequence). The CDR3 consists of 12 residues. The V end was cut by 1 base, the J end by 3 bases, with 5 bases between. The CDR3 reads CASGDPFYEQYF. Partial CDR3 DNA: TGTGCCAGCGGTGATCCCTTCTATGAACAGTAC.

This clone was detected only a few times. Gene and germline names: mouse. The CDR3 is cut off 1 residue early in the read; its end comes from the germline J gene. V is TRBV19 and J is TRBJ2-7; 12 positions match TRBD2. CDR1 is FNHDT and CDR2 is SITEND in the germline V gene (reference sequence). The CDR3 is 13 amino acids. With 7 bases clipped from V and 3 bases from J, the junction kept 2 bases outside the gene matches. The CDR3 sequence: CASRLGGRYEQYF. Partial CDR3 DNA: TGTGCCAGCCGACTGGGGGGGCGCTATGAACAGTAC.

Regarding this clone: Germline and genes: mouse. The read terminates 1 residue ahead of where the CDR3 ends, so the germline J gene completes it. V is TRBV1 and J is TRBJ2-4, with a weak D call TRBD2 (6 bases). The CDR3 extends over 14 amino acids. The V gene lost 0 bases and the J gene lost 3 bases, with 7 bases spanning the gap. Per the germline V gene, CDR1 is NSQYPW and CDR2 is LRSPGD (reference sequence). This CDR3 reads CTCSADLGQNTLYF. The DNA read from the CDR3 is TGCACCTGCAGTGCAGATCTGGGGCAAAACACCTTGTAC. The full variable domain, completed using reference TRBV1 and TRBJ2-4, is VTLLEQNPRWRLVPRGQAVNLRCILKNSQYPWMSWYQQDLQKQLQWLFTLRSPGDKEVKSLPGADYLATRVTDTELRLQVANMSQGRTLYCTCSADLGQNTLYFGAGTRLSVL.

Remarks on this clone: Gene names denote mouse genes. The sequenced CDR3 bases are TGTGGTGCTAGACTGGGGGGTTCAGAAACGCTGTAT. This codes for CGARLGGSETLY. The complete CDR3 reads CGARLGGSETLYF. The chain links TRBV20 to TRBJ2-3, with 9 bases lining up with TRBD2. Read data end 1 residue before the CDR3 end; the end is taken from the germline J gene. This CDR3 has 13 amino acids. The junction had 2 bases not matched to a gene; V was cut back by 3 bases and J by 4 bases. The germline V gene has CDR1 GFQATS and CDR2 STVNSAI. The full variable domain, completed using reference TRBV20 and TRBJ2-3, is GALVYQYPRRTICKSGTSMRMECQAVGFQATSVAWYRQSPQKTFELIALSTVNSAIKYEQNFTQEKFPISHPNLSFSSMTVLNAYLEDRGLYLCGARLGGSETLYFGSGTRLTVL.

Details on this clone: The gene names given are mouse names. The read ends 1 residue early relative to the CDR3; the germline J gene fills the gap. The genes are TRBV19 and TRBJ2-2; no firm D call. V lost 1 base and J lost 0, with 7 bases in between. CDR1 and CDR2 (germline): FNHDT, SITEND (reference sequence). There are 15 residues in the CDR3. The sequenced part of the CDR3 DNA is TGTGCCAGCAGTATAAAGCAGCCAAACACCGGGCAGCTCTAC. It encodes CASSIKQPNTGQLY. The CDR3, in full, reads CASSIKQPNTGQLYF.

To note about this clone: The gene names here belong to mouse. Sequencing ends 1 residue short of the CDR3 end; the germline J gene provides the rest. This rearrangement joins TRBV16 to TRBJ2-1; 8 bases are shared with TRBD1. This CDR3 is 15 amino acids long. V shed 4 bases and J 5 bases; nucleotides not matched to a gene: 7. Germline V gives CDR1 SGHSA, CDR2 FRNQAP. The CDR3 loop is CASSSRQGWDAEQFF. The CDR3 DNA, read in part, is TGTGCAAGCAGCTCCCGACAGGGGTGGGATGCTGAGCAGTTC.

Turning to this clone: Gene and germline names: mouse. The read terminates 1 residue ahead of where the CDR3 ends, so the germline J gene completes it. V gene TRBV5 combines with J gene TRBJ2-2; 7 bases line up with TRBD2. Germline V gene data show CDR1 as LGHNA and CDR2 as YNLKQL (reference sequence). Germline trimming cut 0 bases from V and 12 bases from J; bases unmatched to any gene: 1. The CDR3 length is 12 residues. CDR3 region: CASSQEGGELYF. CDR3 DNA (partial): TGTGCCAGCAGCCAAGAGGGGGGGGAGCTCTAC.

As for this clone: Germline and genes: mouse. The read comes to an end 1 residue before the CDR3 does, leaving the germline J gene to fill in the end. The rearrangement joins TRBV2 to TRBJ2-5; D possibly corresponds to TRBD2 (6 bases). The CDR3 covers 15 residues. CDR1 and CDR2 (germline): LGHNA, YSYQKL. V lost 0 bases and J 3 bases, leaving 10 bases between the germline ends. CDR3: CASSQDRLGQDTQYF. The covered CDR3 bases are TGTGCCAGCAGCCAAGATAGGCTGGGGCAAGACACCCAGTAC.